This T cell receptor (beta chain) is drawn from a study of blood T cell repertoires in COVID-19 (dated by TCRdb to 2020 to 2022). Regarding the study in general: Samples from collaborators originated in the United States, Italy and Spain and spanned both the acute and convalescent phases of COVID-19. Subjects who had been exposed to COVID-19, were actively infected with it, or had recovered from it provided the deeply sampled blood TCRbeta repertoires that made up the dataset. The material from the prospective study consisted of cDNA or gDNA derived from T cells, B-cell-depleted T cells, or PBMCs. Where available, HLA class I and class II types were taken from metadata supplied by the sample provider and were not determined by assay-based typing. The repertoires were made available in a free public database intended to serve as a resource for research on the immune response to SARS-CoV-2. A de-identified subject ID, COVID-19 status, age in years and sex were almost always included in the sample metadata. Samples were obtained from the ongoing ImmuneRACE study (first 160 participants) and from 1,200 or so subjects provided by 6 global collaborators. The paper's findings and limits, for the study overall: The amount of clinical and demographic metadata varied by source and participant and was provided uncurated.

Whole blood was collected in K2EDTA tubes by collaborating institutions according to the institutions' own protocols. For TCRbeta analysis, collaborator samples were shipped as frozen whole blood, as isolated PBMCs, or as DNA extracted from either sample type. The table lists this clone with a few counts. The target of this receptor is not known. No base quality values were provided; no much bigger clone lies one nucleotide off. Trimming at the junction amounts to 4 bases on V and 11 bases on J, and the germline ends lie 11 bases apart. The CDR3 measures 11 amino acids from cysteine to phenylalanine. The sequence is cut down to CDR3 DNA, 33 bases in frame from base 1. The CDR1 and CDR2 encoded by the germline V gene are MGHRA and YSYEKL. TCRbeta CDR3 regions were amplified from genomic DNA by means of the immunoSEQ Assay, a bias-controlled multiplex PCR. Under the source paper's analysis protocol: Within the assay, amplification of reference gene primers was used to estimate how many nucleated cells each sample contained. To quantify the absolute abundance of each unique TCRbeta CDR3 rearrangement, sequence reads were collapsed and filtered. Productive Simpson clonality was computed per sample as the square root of Simpson's diversity index over productive rearrangements. TCRdb's version of the immuneACCESS table is confined to in-frame rearrangements and falls short of the full clone set. An unresolved V gene accounts for under half of the shortfall where checked; the remainder is of unknown origin. V and J calls plus clone size are reproduced from that table; the DNA served to infer D and trimming. For this sample there are roughly 50,000 clones; approximately 80% appear just once. The ten largest clones add up to approximately 13% of the sample.

The material sequenced was peripheral blood. This chain joins TRBV4-1 to TRBJ1-1; matching of 5 bases hints at TRBD1 as the D gene. The TCR comes from a woman older than 75 with acute or convalescent COVID-19. CDR3 protein: CASSRGEGAFF. At the DNA level, the sequence is TGCGCCAGCAGCCGAGGGGAGGGGGCTTTCTTT.